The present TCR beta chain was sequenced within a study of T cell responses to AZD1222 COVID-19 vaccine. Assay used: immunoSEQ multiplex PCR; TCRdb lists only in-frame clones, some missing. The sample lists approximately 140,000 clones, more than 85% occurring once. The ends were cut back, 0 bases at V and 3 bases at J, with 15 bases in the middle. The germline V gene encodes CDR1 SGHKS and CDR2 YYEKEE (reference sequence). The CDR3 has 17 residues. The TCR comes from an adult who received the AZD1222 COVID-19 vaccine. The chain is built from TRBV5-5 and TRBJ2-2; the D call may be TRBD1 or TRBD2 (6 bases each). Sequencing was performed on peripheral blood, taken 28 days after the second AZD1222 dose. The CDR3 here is CASSLARVGGHTGELFF. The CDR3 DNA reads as TGTGCCAGCAGCTTGGCTCGGGTTGGGGGGCACACCGGGGAGCTGTTTTTT.